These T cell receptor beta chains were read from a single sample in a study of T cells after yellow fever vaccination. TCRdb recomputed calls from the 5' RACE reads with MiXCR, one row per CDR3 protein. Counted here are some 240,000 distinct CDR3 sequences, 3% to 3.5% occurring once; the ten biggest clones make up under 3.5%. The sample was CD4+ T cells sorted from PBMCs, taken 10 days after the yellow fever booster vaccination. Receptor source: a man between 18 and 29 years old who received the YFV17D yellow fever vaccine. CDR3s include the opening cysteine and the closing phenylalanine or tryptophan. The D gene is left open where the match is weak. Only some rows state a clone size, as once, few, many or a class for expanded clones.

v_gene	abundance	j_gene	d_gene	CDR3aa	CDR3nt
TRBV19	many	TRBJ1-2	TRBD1	CASSTGTGDGGYTF	TGTGCCAGTAGTACCGGGACAGGGGATGGTGGCTACACCTTC
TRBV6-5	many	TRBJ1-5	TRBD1	CASSSRYRGSNQPQHF	TGTGCCAGCAGTTCGCGATACAGGGGTAGCAATCAGCCCCAGCATTTT
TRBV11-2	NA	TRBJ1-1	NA	CASSLVRTREAFF	TGTGCCAGCAGCTTAGTCCGGACGCGAGAAGCTTTCTTT
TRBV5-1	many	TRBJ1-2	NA	CASSLGGTWGYTF	TGCGCCAGCAGCTTGGGTGGGACATGGGGCTACACCTTC
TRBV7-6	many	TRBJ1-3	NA	CASSLVIGDPSGNTIYF	TGTGCCAGCAGCTTAGTCATTGGGGACCCCTCTGGAAACACCATATATTTT
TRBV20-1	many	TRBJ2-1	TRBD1	CSARATGTGSYEQFF	TGCAGTGCTAGAGCCACCGGGACAGGTTCATATGAGCAGTTCTTC
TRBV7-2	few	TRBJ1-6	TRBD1	CASSLAPGQYNSPLHF	TGTGCCAGCAGCTTAGCGCCGGGACAGTATAATTCACCCCTCCACTTT
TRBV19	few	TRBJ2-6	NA	CASLQGGGANVLTF	TGTGCCAGCCTCCAGGGTGGTGGGGCCAACGTCCTGACTTTC
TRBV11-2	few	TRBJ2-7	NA	CASSLMSGTSSYEQYF	TGTGCCAGCAGCTTAATGTCGGGGACGAGCTCCTACGAGCAGTACTTC
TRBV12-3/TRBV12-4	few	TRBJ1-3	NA	CASSPAKPITGNTIYF	TGTGCCAGCAGCCCCGCCAAACCCATCACCGGAAACACCATATATTTT
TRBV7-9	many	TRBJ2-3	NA	CASSPGDFRLTDTQYF	TGTGCCAGCAGCCCGGGGGACTTCCGTTTAACAGATACGCAGTATTTT
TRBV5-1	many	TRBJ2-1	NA	CASRTTPTSDYNEQFF	TGCGCCAGCAGGACCACCCCCACCTCTGATTACAATGAGCAGTTCTTC
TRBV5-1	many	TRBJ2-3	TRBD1	CASSLVYRGADTQYF	TGCGCCAGCAGCTTGGTCTACAGGGGGGCAGATACGCAGTATTTT
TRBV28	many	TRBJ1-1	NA	CASSDRQLNTEAFF	TGTGCCAGCAGTGATCGCCAGCTGAACACTGAAGCTTTCTTT
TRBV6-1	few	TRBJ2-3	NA	CASIGSRGVDTQYF	TGTGCCAGCATCGGGAGCAGGGGCGTAGATACGCAGTATTTT
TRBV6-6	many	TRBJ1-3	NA	CASSYSQEGGGNTIYF	TGTGCCAGCAGTTACTCCCAGGAGGGGGGCGGAAACACCATATATTTT
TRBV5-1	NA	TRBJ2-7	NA	CASSLDTYEQYF	TGCGCCAGCAGCTTGGACACCTACGAGCAGTACTTC
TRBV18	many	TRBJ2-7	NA	CASSPSGTDEQYF	TGTGCCAGCTCACCCTCAGGGACCGACGAGCAGTACTTC
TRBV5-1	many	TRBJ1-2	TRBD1	CASSLAGGQISYGYTF	TGCGCCAGCAGCTTGGCAGGGGGCCAGATCTCCTATGGCTACACCTTC
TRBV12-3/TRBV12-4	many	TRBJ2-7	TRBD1	CASSLQNPDRAHPYEQYF	TGTGCCAGCAGTTTACAAAACCCGGACAGGGCCCACCCCTACGAGCAGTACTTC
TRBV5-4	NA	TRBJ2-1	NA	CASSFGASSYNEQFF	TGTGCCAGCAGCTTCGGGGCGAGCTCCTACAATGAGCAGTTCTTC
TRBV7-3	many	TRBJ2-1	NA	CASSLIEGNEQFF	TGTGCCAGCAGCTTAATCGAGGGCAATGAGCAGTTCTTC
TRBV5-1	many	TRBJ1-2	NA	CASRVSENYGYTF	TGCGCCAGCAGGGTCAGCGAGAACTATGGCTACACCTTC
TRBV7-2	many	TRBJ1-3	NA	CASSLGGGALGNTIYF	TGTGCCAGCAGCTTAGGGGGGGGTGCCCTTGGAAACACCATATATTTT
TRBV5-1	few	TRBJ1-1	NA	CASSSRRIDLGNTEAFF	TGCGCCAGCAGCTCCCGGCGGATCGACTTAGGTAACACTGAAGCTTTCTTT
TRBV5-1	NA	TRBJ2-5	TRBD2	CASSIAGLEETQYF	TGCGCCAGCAGCATCGCTGGACTAGAAGAGACCCAGTACTTC
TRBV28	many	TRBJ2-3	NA	CASSYGLDSTDTQYF	TGTGCCAGCAGTTATGGTCTAGACAGCACAGATACGCAGTATTTT
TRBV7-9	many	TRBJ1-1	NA	CASSPGRGSTEAFF	TGTGCCAGCAGCCCAGGCAGGGGATCCACTGAAGCTTTCTTT